This T cell receptor (beta chain) is drawn from a study of blood T cell repertoires in COVID-19. The wider study: Collection of acute and convalescent COVID-19 samples took place in the United States, Italy and Spain. From T cells, B-cell-depleted T cells, or PBMCs came the material, which was cDNA or gDNA.

Per the original data handling: Nucleated cell counts were estimated from reference gene primer amplification. Some clones are missing from TCRdb's copy, which holds only in-frame ones; the method was immunoSEQ multiplex PCR. The V and J calls and clone size were taken over from that table, and D and trimming were inferred from the DNA. Of approximately 220,000 clones listed, about nine tenths are singletons. This CDR3 is 15 amino acids long. Trimming removed 1 base from V and 5 bases from J, with 15 bases in between. Looked up from germline, CDR1 is SGHAT and CDR2 is FQNNGV. The sequence was collected from a man aged 50 or older with acute or convalescent COVID-19. V gene TRBV11-2 combines with J gene TRBJ2-7; tentatively, D is TRBD1 (6 bases). The sample was peripheral blood. The CDR3 sequence: CASSLVSGAGHEQYF. CDR3 in DNA: TGTGCCAGCAGCTTAGTCTCAGGGGCCGGCCACGAGCAGTACTTC.